These 14 T cell receptor beta chains share one sample of origin, sequenced in a study of T-cell memory formation after mild COVID-19. Using its own MiXCR run on the 5' RACE reads, TCRdb lists one record per CDR3 protein. The sample lists roughly 89,000 distinct CDR3 sequences, about 13% occurring once. Material for sequencing was PBMCs or a T cell subset sorted from them (not recorded which). The receptors shown here come from an adult woman who had mild COVID-19 (a few samples of this study predate the infection). Cell type and time point are not known.

This chain connects TRBV15 to TRBJ1-2; 7 bases align to TRBD1. CDR1 is LNHNV and CDR2 is YYDKDF in the germline V gene (reference sequence). The CDR3 contains 15 residues. After removal of 0 bases from V and 4 bases from J, the junction contained 5 bases not matched to a gene. CDR3 amino acids: CATSRERGPGYGYTF. In nucleotides, the CDR3 is TGTGCCACCAGCAGAGAGAGGGGGCCAGGCTATGGCTACACCTTC.

This clonotype was counted between two and nine times. The rearrangement links TRBV2 to TRBJ2-1; D might be TRBD1 (6 bases). Germline loops: CDR1 SNHLY, CDR2 FYNNEI. V was cut by 0 bases and J by 9 bases, with 18 bases left in between. This CDR3 is 16 amino acids long. The CDR3 here is CASSEALAGVVFEQFF. Here the CDR3 DNA reads TGTGCCAGCAGTGAAGCCTTGGCAGGGGTAGTGTTTGAGCAGTTCTTC.

This chain uses TRBV5-1 with TRBJ2-7; D is tentatively TRBD1 or TRBD2 (5 bases each). V lost 4 bases, J lost 6 bases, and 14 bases lay in between. CDR3 length equals 13 residues. Germline V gives CDR1 SGHRS, CDR2 YFSETQ. CDR3 sequence (DNA): TGCGCCAGCAGCGAAGGGACCGAAAGCGAGCAGTACTTC. Its protein is CASSEGTESEQYF.

This rearrangement joins TRBV6-2 or TRBV6-3 to TRBJ2-1; possible D gene TRBD1, 6 bases. CDR1 is MNHEY, CDR2 SVGEGT, per germline. Between the trimmed V and J ends, which lost 5 bases and 9 bases, there was a span of 11 bases. The CDR3 runs to 12 residues. This CDR3 is CASSQGYREQFF. CDR3 in DNA: TGTGCCAGCAGTCAGGGGTACCGTGAGCAGTTCTTC.

This clonotype was seen more than once but under ten times. The gene calls are TRBV6-6 and TRBJ2-1; D is unresolved. Germline V gene sequence: CDR1 MNHNY, CDR2 SVGAGI (reference sequence). Trimming took 3 bases from V and 6 from J, leaving 9 bases between them. CDR3 length equals 13 residues. Here the CDR3 reads CASSYSILNEQFF. For the CDR3, the DNA is TGTGCCAGCAGTTATTCGATTCTCAATGAGCAGTTCTTC.

This chain connects TRBV27 to TRBJ2-7, with D unclear. The V and J ends lost 3 bases and 3 bases respectively, with 12 bases between them. Germline lookup yields CDR1 MNHEY and CDR2 SMNVEV (reference sequence). CDR3 length equals 14 residues. The CDR3 sequence: CASSFAVNNYEQYF. The DNA of the CDR3 is TGTGCCAGCAGTTTCGCGGTAAACAACTACGAGCAGTACTTC.

This clonotype was recorded at least ten times. As DNA, the CDR3 is TGTGCCAGCAGCCAAGTCGTAGGCTCTGGGGCCAACGTCCTGACTTTC. Translating it yields CASSQVVGSGANVLTF. V usage is TRBV3-1 and J usage is TRBJ2-6; D uncertain. Germline-derived CDR1 and CDR2 are LGHDT and YNNKEL (reference sequence). The V gene lost 1 base and the J gene lost 0 bases, with 7 bases spanning the gap. This CDR3 contains 16 residues.

V usage is TRBV11-2 and J usage is TRBJ2-3; D is ambiguous. Looked up from germline, CDR1 is SGHAT and CDR2 is FQNNGV. The V end was cut by 3 bases, the J end by 0 bases, with 13 bases between. This CDR3 region has 16 residues. CDR3 loop: CASSFITVESTDTQYF. The CDR3 DNA is TGTGCCAGCAGCTTTATCACCGTCGAAAGCACAGATACGCAGTATTTT.

This clonotype was observed a few times. This chain joins TRBV7-6 and TRBJ2-1; no definite D call. Trimming took 0 bases from V and 2 from J, leaving 11 bases between them. The CDR3 runs to 16 residues. The germline V gene encodes CDR1 SGHVS and CDR2 FNYEAQ. The CDR3 sequence: CASSLARSSPYNEQFF. The CDR3 bases are TGTGCCAGCAGCTTAGCGCGAAGCAGCCCCTACAATGAGCAGTTCTTC. The entire variable domain, with the rest obtained from reference TRBV7-6 and TRBJ2-1, is as follows: GAGVSQSPRYKVTKRGQDVALRCDPISGHVSLYWYRQALGQGPEFLTYFNYEAQQDKSGLPNDRFSAERPEGSISTLTIQRTEQRDSAMYRCASSLARSSPYNEQFFGPGTRLTVL.

A few counts support this clonotype. The V gene is TRBV27, the J gene TRBJ1-2; 8 bases are a match to TRBD1. The CDR3 has 14 residues. The germline V gene has CDR1 MNHEY and CDR2 SMNVEV (reference sequence). V lost 8 bases, J lost 5 bases, and 10 bases stayed unmatched. CDR3 residues: CASGETGVGYGYTF. The CDR3 nucleotides read TGTGCCAGCGGGGAGACAGGGGTTGGGTATGGCTACACCTTC.

This clonotype has only a few counts. This chain joins TRBV29-1 and TRBJ2-7; the D gene is possibly TRBD2 (6 bases). This CDR3 has 14 residues. Trimming left V 2 bases short and J 5 bases short, with 16 bases between. The germline V gene has CDR1 SQVTM and CDR2 ANQGSEA. CDR3 in amino acids: CSVESGTGSHEQYF. CDR3 coding DNA: TGCAGCGTTGAATCCGGGACTGGTTCCCACGAGCAGTACTTC.

This clonotype came up a few times. The V gene is TRBV29-1, the J gene TRBJ2-5; no reliable D call. The CDR3 consists of 10 residues. The V end lost 2 bases, the J end lost 6 bases, and 4 bases lay between the germline ends. Germline V gives CDR1 SQVTM, CDR2 ANQGSEA. The CDR3 bases are TGCAGCGTTGAACCGCAGACCCAGTACTTC. Amino acid sequence: CSVEPQTQYF.

This chain links TRBV29-1 with TRBJ2-2, with D possibly being TRBD1 (5 bases). Germline V gene data show CDR1 as SQVTM and CDR2 as ANQGSEA. Trimming took 7 bases from V and 5 from J, leaving 17 bases between them. The CDR3 has 14 amino acids. The CDR3 region is CSGYTGQDTGELFF. Written as DNA, the CDR3 is TGCAGCGGATACACAGGTCAGGATACCGGGGAGCTGTTTTTT.

This clonotype was detected only a few times. V usage is TRBV4-2 and J usage is TRBJ2-4, with unresolved D. V was clipped by 1 base and J by 15 bases, with 10 bases between them. There are 11 residues in the CDR3. Per the germline V gene, CDR1 is LGHNA and CDR2 is YNFKEQ. CDR3 in DNA: TGTGCCAGCAGCCAAGTCGAATTGTGGTACTTC. Translated: CASSQVELWYF.